This T cell receptor (beta chain) appears in the sequencing data of a study of glioma-infiltrating T cells after dendritic cell vaccination. Study details: Between about 2003 and 2013, patients got autologous tumor lysate-pulsed dendritic cell vaccines. Points from the study as a whole: Estimated pretreatment TIL content predicted outcome after dendritic cell vaccination.

About this clone itself: Its antigen is unknown.

Sequencing was performed with immunoSEQ multiplex PCR; in TCRdb, only in-frame clones are kept and a portion is missing. The table has 93,000 or so clones, roughly 81% seen once; the top ten hold about an eighth. The CDR3 sequence is 16 residues long. V dropped 1 base and J dropped 7; count of bases not matched to a gene: 10. The germline CDR1 and CDR2 sequences are MNHNS and SASEGT. Sample: blood, taken before dendritic cell vaccination. The chain uses TRBV6-1 and TRBJ2-3; 8 bases are shared with TRBD1. This clonotype was obtained from a human donor with glioblastoma. The CDR3 DNA is TGTGCCAGCAGTGAAGGGGGAGGACAGGGCAGGAATACGCAGTATTTT. Protein: CASSEGGGQGRNTQYF.